The 26 T cell receptor beta chains reported below all come from one sample, sequenced in a study of T cells after yellow fever vaccination. Via MiXCR, TCRdb re-called the 5' RACE reads, giving one row per CDR3 protein. In the table there are some 600,000 distinct CDR3 sequences, less than 20% of which are singletons. The sample was PBMCs, taken about 5 days after the first yellow fever vaccination. The receptors come from a man aged 18 to 29 who received the YFV17D yellow fever vaccine.

The chain links TRBV3-1 to TRBJ2-7; D is ambiguous. This CDR3 has 12 residues. The V and J ends lost 1 base and 3 bases respectively, with 4 bases between them. In germline, CDR1 is LGHDT, CDR2 YNNKEL (reference sequence). CDR3 DNA sequence: TGTGCCAGCAGCCAAGTCAGCTACGAGCAGTACTTC. It encodes CASSQVSYEQYF.

This clonotype was counted many times. J is TRBJ2-1 and V is TRBV5-1; D perhaps matches TRBD2 (5 bases). V gave up 0 bases and J gave up 1 base, with 8 bases separating them. The germline V gene has CDR1 SGHRS and CDR2 YFSETQ. The CDR3 extends over 15 amino acids. CDR3 region: CASSLVALSYNEQFF. The CDR3 DNA reads TGCGCCAGCAGCTTGGTAGCGTTATCCTACAATGAGCAGTTCTTC.

In this sample, this clonotype turned up a few times. V and J are TRBV12-3 or TRBV12-4 and TRBJ2-3; 7 nucleotides align to TRBD1. The CDR3 extends over 16 amino acids. V lost 2 bases to trimming and J lost 7 bases; unmatched junction nucleotides: 12. This CDR3 is CASSLFPRQGTYTQYF. In DNA, the CDR3 is TGTGCCAGCAGTTTATTCCCGCGACAGGGAACTTATACGCAGTATTTT.

The rearrangement links TRBV19 to TRBJ1-1, with TRBD1 identical over 7 bases. The germline CDR1 and CDR2 sequences are LNHDA and SQIVND (reference sequence). With 6 bases clipped from V and 5 bases from J, the junction kept 3 bases outside the gene matches. The CDR3 contains 12 residues. The CDR3 loop reads CASRTGRTEAFF. CDR3 sequence (DNA): TGTGCCAGTAGGACAGGGAGGACTGAAGCTTTCTTT.

This clonotype was found many times. The V gene is TRBV18, the J gene TRBJ1-1; D remains ambiguous. This CDR3 contains 14 residues. Germline CDR1 and CDR2: KGHSH and LQKENI. The V gene lost 2 bases and the J gene lost 0 bases, with 7 bases spanning the gap. The CDR3 DNA sequence: TGTGCCAGCTCACCAAGCGGAATGAACACTGAAGCTTTCTTT. Translating it yields CASSPSGMNTEAFF.

The chain is built from TRBV20-1 and TRBJ1-1, with D possibly TRBD1 on 5 matching bases. The ends were cut back, 3 bases at V and 6 bases at J, with 11 bases in the middle. Germline-derived CDR1 and CDR2 are DFQATT and SNEGSKA (reference sequence). This CDR3 contains 12 residues. The CDR3 spells CSARNRISEAFF. CDR3 coding DNA: TGCAGTGCTAGGAACAGGATTTCTGAAGCTTTCTTT.

This clonotype was picked up a small number of times. J is TRBJ2-7 and V is TRBV20-1, with 8 bases that match TRBD2. Losses at the gene ends were 6 bases for V and 6 bases for J; bases not matched to a gene: 10. The CDR3 spans 13 residues. Per the germline V gene, CDR1 is DFQATT and CDR2 is SNEGSKA (reference sequence). The CDR3 sequence: CSAGRGDPGEQYF. The CDR3 DNA follows: TGCAGTGCCGGGAGGGGGGACCCGGGCGAGCAGTACTTC.

V and J are TRBV6-1 and TRBJ1-4; unclear D gene. Germline V CDR1 and CDR2: MNHNS, SASEGT. Trimming took off 3 bases at V and 10 bases at J, with 3 bases between the two ends. The CDR3 is made up of 10 amino acids. CDR3 sequence reads: CASSDGKLFF. In DNA, the CDR3 is TGTGCCAGCAGTGATGGAAAACTGTTTTTT.

The chain combines TRBV5-1 with TRBJ2-3, with D perhaps TRBD1 or TRBD2 (5 bases each). The CDR3 covers 17 residues. Germline CDR1 and CDR2: SGHRS and YFSETQ. Trimming pared 4 bases from V and 6 bases from J, leaving 24 bases between. The CDR3 nucleotides read TGCGCCAGCAGCCGTACCTCGACAGCCGCCCCGGGGGATACGCAGTATTTT. It codes for CASSRTSTAAPGDTQYF.

This clonotype was seen more than once but under ten times. This chain uses TRBV5-4 with TRBJ2-3; TRBD2 matches 7 bases. The CDR3 consists of 14 residues. Trimming removed 0 bases from V and 4 bases from J; junction bases left unmatched: 2. In germline, CDR1 is SGHNT, CDR2 YYREEE (reference sequence). CDR3 nucleotide sequence: TGTGCCAGCAGCTTGGACAGCGGGGCAGATACGCAGTATTTT. This gives the protein CASSLDSGADTQYF.

The chain uses TRBV29-1 and TRBJ2-2, with 9 bases that match TRBD1. This CDR3 is 17 amino acids long. CDR1 is SQVTM and CDR2 is ANQGSEA in the germline V gene. V trimming: 0 bases; J trimming: 5 bases; junction bases outside the gene matches: 10. The CDR3 DNA follows: TGCAGCGTTGAAGACCCAAAAAACAGGGGGCAGACCGGGGAGCTGTTTTTT. Protein sequence: CSVEDPKNRGQTGELFF.

This chain connects TRBV7-9 to TRBJ1-5; D not resolved. Germline loops: CDR1 SEHNR, CDR2 FQNEAQ (reference sequence). The V end lost 2 bases, the J end lost 4 bases, and 9 bases lay between the germline ends. This CDR3 has 14 residues. The CDR3 here is CASSLSGINQPQHF. Written as DNA, the CDR3 is TGTGCCAGCAGCTTATCCGGGATAAATCAGCCCCAGCATTTT.

The chain couples TRBV9 to TRBJ2-5, with TRBD2 matching 8 bases. CDR3 size: 15 residues. Losses at the gene ends were 3 bases for V and 5 bases for J; bases not matched to a gene: 9. Germline-derived CDR1 and CDR2 are SGDLS and YYNGEE. CDR3 residues: CASSAGLVSGETQYF. The CDR3 coding sequence is TGTGCCAGCAGCGCGGGACTAGTTTCGGGTGAGACCCAGTACTTC.

This clonotype was detected ten times or more. The rearrangement uses TRBV7-2 and TRBJ1-5; no reliable D call. The V end lost 5 bases, the J end lost 4 bases, and 15 bases lay between the germline ends. Germline CDR1 reads SGHTA; CDR2 reads FQGNSA. The CDR3 loop spans 15 amino acids. CDR3 DNA: TGTGCCAGCAGCCCCCCCCCCGCCTCAAATCAGCCCCAGCATTTT. Residues: CASSPPPASNQPQHF.

This chain links TRBV10-3 with TRBJ2-5, with 8 bases lining up with TRBD2. The germline gives CDR1 ENHRY, CDR2 SYGVKD. This CDR3 spans 14 amino acids. Trimming took 3 bases from V and 5 from J; bases not matched to a gene: 5. CDR3 DNA sequence: TGTGCCATCAGTGAACGGGGGGGGATGGAGACCCAGTACTTC. Its protein product is CAISERGGMETQYF.

V gene TRBV12-3 or TRBV12-4 combines with J gene TRBJ1-1; 9 nucleotides align to TRBD1. This CDR3 is built from 14 residues. V was pared by 7 bases and J by 4 bases, with 7 bases of the junction left unmatched. The CDR3 spells CASTSGTGRTEAFF. CDR3 nucleotide sequence: TGTGCCAGCACCTCTGGGACAGGGCGCACTGAAGCTTTCTTT.

The V and J genes are TRBV3-1 and TRBJ1-5; no reliable D call. V was pared by 7 bases and J by 0 bases, with 19 bases between. This CDR3 comprises 17 residues. The germline gives CDR1 LGHDT, CDR2 YNNKEL (reference sequence). The CDR3 DNA sequence: TGTGCCAGCACCAAAAGGGAGCACCAAGATAGCAATCAGCCCCAGCATTTT. This gives the protein CASTKREHQDSNQPQHF.

The rearrangement uses TRBV18 and TRBJ1-6; TRBD1 aligns across 8 bases. Germline loops: CDR1 KGHSH, CDR2 LQKENI. The V segment lost 3 bases and the J segment 5 bases; nucleotides outside the gene matches: 0. The CDR3 consists of 14 residues. This CDR3 is CASSPTGDNSPLHF. In DNA form, the CDR3 reads TGTGCCAGCTCACCGACAGGGGATAATTCACCCCTCCACTTT. Supplemented by reference TRBV18 and TRBJ1-6, the full variable domain reads NAGVMQNPRHLVRRRGQEARLRCSPMKGHSHVYWYRQLPEEGLKFMVYLQKENIIDESGMPKERFSAEFPKEGPSILRIQQVVRGDSAAYFCASSPTGDNSPLHFGNGTRLTVT.

The rearrangement links TRBV10-3 to TRBJ2-7, with 8 bases aligning to TRBD1. Per germline, CDR1 ENHRY and CDR2 SYGVKD. The CDR3 is made up of 14 amino acids. V lost 5 bases and J lost 3; bases outside the gene matches: 6. For the CDR3, the DNA is TGTGCCATCAGTATGACAGGGGTTGGCTACGAGCAGTACTTC. Translating it yields CAISMTGVGYEQYF.

V is TRBV21-1 and J is TRBJ1-5; TRBD1 was called by the table and not checked on the DNA. TRBV21-1 is labeled a pseudogene. The CDR3 contains 17 residues. The CDR3 protein is CASTHLGQGGLNQPQHF. CDR3 nucleotides: TGTGCCAGCACCCACCTGGGGCAGGGGGGCCTAAATCAGCCCCAGCATTTT.

The chain uses TRBV12-3 or TRBV12-4 and TRBJ2-2, with TRBD1 matching over 7 bases. V lost 7 bases to trimming and J lost 7 bases; unmatched junction nucleotides: 6. The CDR3 loop spans 13 amino acids. CDR3 sequence: CASTRQGGGELFF. In nucleotides, the CDR3 is TGTGCCAGCACCCGACAGGGCGGCGGGGAGCTGTTTTTT.

This clonotype showed up just a few times. The chain links TRBV19 to TRBJ2-2, with no clear D. The ends were cut back, 3 bases at V and 6 bases at J, with 8 bases in the middle. Germline values: CDR1 LNHDA, CDR2 SQIVND (reference sequence). There are 13 residues in the CDR3. The CDR3, as DNA: TGTGCCAGTAGTATTAGATCGCCCGGGGAGCTGTTTTTT. The encoded protein is CASSIRSPGELFF.

The CDR3 nucleotides are TGCGCCAGCAGTCAACGGGACATCTATTCCTACGAGCAGTACGTC. This codes for CASSQRDIYSYEQYV. The rearrangement joins TRBV23-1 to TRBJ2-7, with a tentative D call TRBD1 (6 bases). TRBV23-1 is filed as an ORF, its function uncertain. The CDR3 contains 15 residues. V was cut by 2 bases and J by 1 base, with 12 bases left in between.

This clonotype has just one count. The V and J genes are TRBV10-1 and TRBJ2-7; D is unclear. The CDR3 spans 14 residues. The germline CDR1 and CDR2 sequences are WNHNN and SYGVQD (reference sequence). Trimming stripped 2 bases from V and 5 bases from J, with 13 bases between. CDR3 amino acids: CASSETPSSNEQYV. DNA for the CDR3: TGCGCCAGCAGTGAGACCCCTAGTTCTAACGAGCAGTACGTC.

J is TRBJ2-3 and V is TRBV6-5; 7 bases map to TRBD1. Germline CDR1 reads MNHEY; CDR2 reads SVGAGI. The V gene end was trimmed by 8 bases and the J gene end by 3 bases; junction bases not matched to a gene: 14. This CDR3 spans 16 amino acids. DNA for the CDR3: TGTGCCAGCCGGCCCAGGGGGTATTCACCGACAGATACGCAGTATTTT. It is translated as CASRPRGYSPTDTQYF.

The table lists this clonotype with many counts. The CDR3, as DNA: TGTGCCAGCAGTGGCGGAAGTTACGAGCAGTACTTC. It encodes CASSGGSYEQYF. The chain recombines TRBV21-1 with TRBJ2-7; the table assigns TRBD2, which was not confirmed against the DNA. TRBV21-1 is reported as a pseudogene. The CDR3 covers 12 residues.